This T cell receptor beta chain was captured in a study of T cell responses to AZD1222 COVID-19 vaccine. General study findings and limits: Vaccine-related CD4 TCRs covered spike, predominating at 160-218 and 743-854.

Only in-frame clones appear in the TCRdb table, and some are missing; sequencing was by immunoSEQ multiplex PCR. The sample yields about 94,000 clones, 75% to 90% seen once. The V and J ends lost 2 bases and 6 bases respectively, with 5 bases between them. CDR3 length: 11 amino acids. Germline CDR1 and CDR2: GTSNPN and SVGIG (reference sequence). As regards this clone: Antigen: not known.

The sequenced sample was peripheral blood, obtained 28 days after the second AZD1222 dose. This chain connects TRBV30 to TRBJ2-1; D uncertain. The sequence derives from an adult who received the AZD1222 COVID-19 vaccine. The CDR3 nucleotides read TGTGCCTGGAGTATCCTCAATGAGCAGTTCTTC. This codes for CAWSILNEQFF. Looking up the rest from reference TRBV30 and TRBJ2-1 gives the full variable domain: SQTIHQWPATLVQPVGSPLSLECTVEGTSNPNLYWYRQAAGRGLQLLFYSVGIGQISSEVPQNLSASRPQDRQFILSSKKLLLSDSGFYLCAWSILNEQFFGPGTRLTVL.